The rows below give T cell receptor beta chains drawn from one sample of a study of siplizumab effects on memory and regulatory T cells. Generated by immunoSEQ multiplex PCR, the TCRdb table keeps only in-frame clones and is missing some. The table shows 110,000 or so clones, with just over 90% occurring only once. Sequencing used Tregs sorted from blood. The receptors shown here come from a human donor in good health. Each CDR3 is given with its conserved first and last residue.

TRBV5-1	TRBJ1-6	15	CASSPQWTDNSPLHF
TRBV27	TRBJ1-1	13	CASSYRVNTEAFF
TRBV27	TRBJ2-5	14	CASSPGRLRETQYF
TRBV27	TRBJ1-2	12	CASSAGGSGYTF
TRBV10-3	TRBJ2-7	13	CAITPGSSYEQYF
TRBV19	TRBJ2-3	16	CASRRLAGGYTDTQYF
TRBV6-6	TRBJ1-5	13	CASSSGTGGPQHF
TRBV9	TRBJ2-7	14	CASSVGQWPGEQYF
TRBV5-4	TRBJ2-1	14	CASSLTSTSNEQFF
TRBV19	TRBJ1-2	16	CASSIGGQTANYGYTF
TRBV7-2	TRBJ2-7	14	CASSTGTRAAEQYF
TRBV27	TRBJ2-3	14	CASSNSPRGGTQYF
TRBV20-1	TRBJ2-5	10	CSADEETQYF
TRBV7-8	TRBJ2-7	16	CASSLEGLKGIYEQYF
TRBV7-3	TRBJ2-7	14	CASSAQGGPYEQYF
TRBV5-1	TRBJ2-5	16	CASSPQLLAGKETQYF
TRBV6-6	TRBJ2-7	14	CASRTGITSYEQYF
TRBV5-4	TRBJ2-5	16	CASSMARLAGMETQYF
TRBV6-1	TRBJ1-5	13	CASSRTGKEPQHF
TRBV4-2	TRBJ2-3	13	CASSQEHTDTQYF
TRBV19	TRBJ2-1	16	CASSMEVGTSLNEQFF
TRBV7-6	TRBJ1-2	15	CASSLTDNLNYGYTF
TRBV20-1	TRBJ2-5	11	CSAGGLETQYF
TRBV5-1	TRBJ1-2	15	CASSLSQGARDGYTF
TRBV7-7	TRBJ1-4	14	CASSPGQGRSKLFF
TRBV2	TRBJ2-7	11	CASSVTGEQYF
TRBV14	TRBJ1-5	20	CASSQPWGADCPIHNQPQHF
TRBV6-1	TRBJ2-7	15	CVSSAQPLGLDEQYF
TRBV4-1	TRBJ1-1	14	CASSPRTGNTEAFF
TRBV13	TRBJ1-3	13	CASSPTKGSVLYF
TRBV14	TRBJ2-5	15	CASSQDTGGRFDQYF
TRBV5-1	TRBJ1-5	13	CASSLGSNQPQHF
TRBV9	TRBJ2-4	17	CASSAHMAGTGENIQYF
TRBV5-6	TRBJ2-1	15	CASSLGLASYNEQFF
TRBV9	TRBJ2-5	16	CASSQGLAGAQATQYF
TRBV6-6	TRBJ2-3	13	CASKRQGTDTQYF
TRBV11-2	TRBJ2-1	17	CASSLSYTGSRYNEQFF
TRBV19	TRBJ2-5	15	CASSIGAGLRETQYF
TRBV6-5	TRBJ2-1	16	CASSSNRDRGLNEQFF
TRBV2	TRBJ2-7	14	CASSPPGLQYEQYF
TRBV14	TRBJ1-3	16	CASSPNTPYSGNTIYF
TRBV7-9	TRBJ1-2	13	CASSRATNYGYTF
TRBV5-1	TRBJ2-7	12	CASSESPYEQYF
TRBV5-3	TRBJ2-5	17	CARSLWGSRCSQETQYF
TRBV2	TRBJ2-6	12	CASRRGANVLTF
TRBV20-1	TRBJ2-3	11	CSAILADTQYF
TRBV5-1	TRBJ1-6	16	CASSDDRRLTNSPLHF
TRBV18	TRBJ2-6	17	CASSPPVRGTGANVLTF
TRBV6-5	TRBJ2-7	16	CASSYSLAGVAYEQYF
TRBV10-2	TRBJ2-7	15	CASTYSRESSYEQYF
TRBV5-1	TRBJ1-3	15	CASSLAPGAGNTIYF
TRBV13	TRBJ2-7	13	CASSSMDPYEQYF
TRBV27	TRBJ2-1	17	CASSPYPGSISYNEQFF
TRBV19	TRBJ2-1	14	CASSPTVGFDEQFF
TRBV5-1	TRBJ1-1	13	CASSKTGVAEAFF
TRBV5-1	TRBJ2-5	12	CASSGGGETQYF
TRBV7-9	TRBJ2-2	12	CASSTETGELFF